The 2 T cell receptor beta chains given below trace back to one sample, sequenced in a study of blood T cell repertoires in COVID-19. Sequencing used immunoSEQ multiplex PCR; TCRdb keeps in-frame clones, though not all of them. The sample includes 93,000 or so clones, roughly 90% seen only once; the top ten take around 3.7%. Sequencing input: peripheral blood. These receptors were taken from a woman aged 55-69 years with acute or convalescent COVID-19.

This clone showed up just a few times. J is TRBJ2-1 and V is TRBV15, with D maybe TRBD1 (6 bases). The CDR3 has 15 amino acids. Germline loops: CDR1 LNHNV, CDR2 YYDKDF (reference sequence). The V end was cut by 6 bases, the J end by 0 bases, with 12 bases between. CDR3 sequence: CATSYGTSSYNEQFF. CDR3 bases: TGTGCCACCAGTTATGGGACAAGCTCCTACAATGAGCAGTTCTTC.

This rearrangement joins TRBV30 to TRBJ2-7, with 10 bases lining up with TRBD1. V was pared by 3 bases and J by 4 bases, with 3 bases of the junction left unmatched. CDR1 GTSNPN and CDR2 SVGIG come from the germline V gene (reference sequence). The CDR3 loop spans 13 amino acids. The CDR3 loop reads CAWSLDRGYEQYV. CDR3 nucleotides: TGTGCCTGGAGCTTGGACAGGGGGTACGAGCAGTACGTC.